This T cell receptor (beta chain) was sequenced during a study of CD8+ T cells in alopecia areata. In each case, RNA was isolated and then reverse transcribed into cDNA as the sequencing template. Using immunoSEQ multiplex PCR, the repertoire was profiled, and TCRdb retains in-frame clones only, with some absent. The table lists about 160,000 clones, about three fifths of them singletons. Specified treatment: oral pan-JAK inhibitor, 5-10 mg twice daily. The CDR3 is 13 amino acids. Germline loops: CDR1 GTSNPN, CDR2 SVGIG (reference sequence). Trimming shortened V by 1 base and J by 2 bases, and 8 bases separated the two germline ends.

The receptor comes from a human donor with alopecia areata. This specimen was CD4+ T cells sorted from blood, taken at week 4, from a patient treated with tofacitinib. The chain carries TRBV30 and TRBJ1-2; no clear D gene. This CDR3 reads CAWSGDLNYGYTF. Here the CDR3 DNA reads TGTGCCTGGAGTGGGGATTTGAACTATGGCTACACCTTC.